Below are 19 T cell receptor beta chains sequenced from a single sample in a study of identifying expanded T cells in peripheral blood. Sequencing used immunoSEQ multiplex PCR; TCRdb keeps in-frame clones, though not all of them. The sample has 85,000 to 120,000 clones; approximately 88% are singletons. Sequenced: blood. The receptors were gathered from a person aged 18 to 70 in good health.

The J gene is TRBJ1-1, the V gene TRBV7-9, with 8 bases matching TRBD1. From germline, CDR1 is SEHNR and CDR2 FQNEAQ (reference sequence). CDR3 length: 15 residues. The V and J ends lost 6 bases and 2 bases, in that order; junction bases with no gene match: 8. The CDR3 reads CASRPRDRGNTEAFF. DNA of the CDR3: TGTGCCAGCAGGCCTCGCGACAGGGGTAACACTGAAGCTTTCTTT.

The chain uses TRBV5-4 and TRBJ1-2; D gene ambiguous. CDR3 length: 13 residues. Trimming left V 1 base short and J 4 bases short, with 8 bases between. CDR1 and CDR2 (germline): SGHNT, YYREEE (reference sequence). The CDR3 loop reads CASSLPQIYGYTF. The CDR3 DNA reads as TGTGCCAGCAGCTTGCCACAGATCTATGGCTACACCTTC.

The chain recombines TRBV7-2 with TRBJ1-1; 11 nucleotides match TRBD1. There are 16 residues in the CDR3. Germline V gives CDR1 SGHTA, CDR2 FQGNSA. Trimming cost V 6 bases and J 0 bases; bases outside gene matches: 6. This chain's CDR3 is CASRPDRGRMNTEAFF. CDR3 sequence (DNA): TGTGCCAGCAGACCGGACAGGGGGCGGATGAACACTGAAGCTTTCTTT.

The CDR3 bases are TGTGCCAGCTCACGGACTAGCGGGAACTACAATGAGCAGTTCTTC. Translating gives CASSRTSGNYNEQFF. The chain is built from TRBV18 and TRBJ2-1; 12 bases map to TRBD2. Germline lookup yields CDR1 KGHSH and CDR2 LQKENI. This CDR3 is 15 amino acids long. V dropped 4 bases and J dropped 3; count of bases not matched to a gene: 1.

The CDR3 loop reads CASSPGSGTGGLETQYF. In DNA form, the CDR3 reads TGCGCCAGCAGCCCAGGATCCGGGACAGGGGGCCTGGAGACCCAGTACTTC. The rearrangement joins TRBV5-1 to TRBJ2-5, with 12 bases identical to TRBD1. Germline V gives CDR1 SGHRS, CDR2 YFSETQ. The junction had 12 bases not matched to a gene; V was cut back by 4 bases and J by 5 bases. The CDR3 extends over 17 amino acids.

The rearrangement joins TRBV2 to TRBJ2-7, with D possibly being TRBD1 (5 bases). Germline V gene sequence: CDR1 SNHLY, CDR2 FYNNEI. Trimming left V 6 bases short and J 3 bases short, with 15 bases between. The CDR3 runs to 14 residues. The CDR3 here is CASRGRSTDYEQYF. The CDR3 DNA reads as TGTGCCAGCAGGGGGCGGAGCACCGACTACGAGCAGTACTTC.

The V and J genes are TRBV4-1 and TRBJ1-2; D gene ambiguous. Per germline, CDR1 MGHRA and CDR2 YSYEKL. The CDR3 is 17 amino acids. V shed 0 bases and J shed 4 bases, with 18 bases lying between them. Written as DNA, the CDR3 is TGCGCCAGCAGCCAAGATTTTTCGGCAGGCTCCCTCTATGGCTACACCTTC. This gives the protein CASSQDFSAGSLYGYTF.

The chain links TRBV25-1 to TRBJ2-7; no reliable D call. V was trimmed by 2 bases and J by 0 bases, leaving 8 bases between them. The germline gives CDR1 MGHDK, CDR2 SYGVNS. CDR3 length: 14 residues. CDR3 sequence: CASSEPLGSYEQYF. The CDR3 DNA reads as TGTGCCAGCAGTGAACCCCTGGGCTCCTACGAGCAGTACTTC.

V gene TRBV5-6 combines with J gene TRBJ2-4; D may correspond to TRBD1 or TRBD2 (5 bases each). CDR1 is SGHDT and CDR2 is YYEEEE in the germline V gene. Trimming took 4 bases from V and 0 from J, leaving 14 bases between them. This CDR3 is 16 amino acids long. The CDR3 reads CASSPLGALAKNIQYF. Here the CDR3 DNA reads TGTGCCAGCAGCCCCCTCGGGGCCTTAGCCAAAAACATTCAGTACTTC.

The gene calls are TRBV6-4 and TRBJ1-1; D not certain. This CDR3 is 13 amino acids long. Trimming pared 0 bases from V and 9 bases from J, leaving 11 bases between. Germline CDR1 reads MRHNA; CDR2 reads SNTAGT. This CDR3 is CASSDSKEGKAFF. Written as DNA, the CDR3 is TGTGCCAGCAGTGACTCGAAGGAGGGTAAAGCTTTCTTT.

The rearrangement uses TRBV9 and TRBJ2-1, with 9 bases matching TRBD1. Unmatched junction bases numbered 14, after V lost 3 bases and J lost 7 bases. This CDR3 has 17 amino acids. Per germline, CDR1 SGDLS and CDR2 YYNGEE. CDR3 in amino acids: CASSAPTGGRSLNEQFF. Here the CDR3 DNA reads TGTGCCAGCAGCGCTCCGACAGGGGGACGCAGTCTGAATGAGCAGTTCTTC.

The J gene is TRBJ2-2, the V gene TRBV27; tentative D call: TRBD2 (6 bases). Germline V gives CDR1 MNHEY, CDR2 SMNVEV (reference sequence). Trimming cost V 3 bases and J 5 bases, with 10 bases left between them. This CDR3 spans 14 amino acids. Written as DNA, the CDR3 is TGTGCCAGCAGTTTCGAGGGGAGGACCGGGGAGCTGTTTTTT. As protein: CASSFEGRTGELFF.

This clone has just a few counts. The CDR3 protein is CATSMGRASNQPQHF. As DNA, the CDR3 is TGTGCCACCAGCATGGGGAGGGCGAGCAATCAGCCCCAGCATTTT. This chain links TRBV15 with TRBJ1-5; unclear D gene. Per the germline V gene, CDR1 is LNHNV and CDR2 is YYDKDF (reference sequence). The ends were cut back, 4 bases at V and 1 base at J, with 11 bases in the middle. This CDR3 comprises 15 residues.

J is TRBJ1-4 and V is TRBV7-2; 11 bases are shared with TRBD1. The CDR3 has 15 amino acids. Germline V lookup: CDR1 SGHTA, CDR2 FQGNSA. V shed 5 bases, J shed 11 bases, and the junction held 10 bases outside the gene matches. This chain's CDR3 is CASSPGTGGLRKLFF. Here the CDR3 DNA reads TGTGCCAGCAGCCCCGGGACAGGGGGACTCCGTAAACTGTTTTTT. The full variable domain, its missing parts supplied by reference TRBV7-2 and TRBJ1-4, is GAGVSQSPSNKVTEKGKDVELRCDPISGHTALYWYRQSLGQGLEFLIYFQGNSAPDKSGLPSDRFSAERTGGSVSTLTIQRTQQEDSAVYLCASSPGTGGLRKLFFGSGTQLSVL.

The chain combines TRBV11-2 with TRBJ1-3; 9 bases line up with TRBD1. The CDR3 consists of 14 residues. Germline CDR1 and CDR2: SGHAT and FQNNGV. V shed 5 bases, J shed 6 bases, and the junction held 5 bases outside the gene matches. CDR3 DNA sequence: TGTGCCAGCAGCGAGGACAGGGGTACAAACACCATATATTTT. Protein product: CASSEDRGTNTIYF.

The gene calls are TRBV10-3 and TRBJ1-6; D gene uncertain. The CDR3 loop spans 13 amino acids. From germline, CDR1 is ENHRY and CDR2 SYGVKD. V was shortened by 3 bases and J by 4 bases, with 4 bases between the two germline ends. The CDR3 region is CAISDRYNSPLHF. In DNA form, the CDR3 reads TGTGCCATCAGTGACAGATATAATTCACCCCTCCACTTT.

This clone appeared a few times. This sequence joins TRBV11-2 and TRBJ2-1; TRBD1 might be the D (5 bases). CDR1 and CDR2 from the germline V gene are SGHAT and FQNNGV. The CDR3 totals 15 residues. Trimming stripped 2 bases from V and 6 bases from J, with 14 bases between. CDR3 sequence (DNA): TGTGCCAGCAGCTTATCCAGGGTCCCATCCAATGAGCAGTTCTTC. Its translation: CASSLSRVPSNEQFF.

This chain uses TRBV27 with TRBJ2-3; 8 bases align to TRBD2. CDR1 MNHEY and CDR2 SMNVEV come from the germline V gene (reference sequence). Unmatched junction bases numbered 2, after V lost 4 bases and J lost 5 bases. The CDR3 loop spans 13 amino acids. The CDR3 spells CASSSREGDTQYF. CDR3 DNA sequence: TGTGCCAGCAGTTCCCGGGAGGGAGATACGCAGTATTTT.

Only one count was recorded for this clone. The chain recombines TRBV30 with TRBJ1-1, with TRBD1 as a possible D gene (5 bases). V lost 0 bases, J lost 1 base, and 6 bases lay in between. The CDR3 spans 13 residues. Germline V gene lookup returns CDR1 GTSNPN and CDR2 SVGIG (reference sequence). DNA for the CDR3: TGTGCCTGGAGTGTACAGGAGAACACTGAAGCTTTCTTT. Amino acid sequence: CAWSVQENTEAFF.